This T cell receptor (beta chain) was retrieved from a study of beta chain features in type 1 diabetes. Study at large: Cell yields, gender and age were comparable in patients and healthy donors. Study-level results: The naive, central memory and Treg TCRB repertoires looked more alike in patients than they did in healthy donors. There were fewer insertions and more deletions at the VDJ junctions of type 1 diabetes patients. When cDNA is sequenced, cells with high TCR expression could be over-represented.

This clone was counted only a few times. Its cognate antigen is unknown. Per germline, CDR1 MNHEY and CDR2 SMNVEV (reference sequence). The V and J ends lost 5 bases and 3 bases respectively, with 8 bases between them. This CDR3 has 13 amino acids. Every bit of the isolated RNA underwent reverse transcription, so sequencing read expressed TCRB transcripts. Data came from immunoSEQ multiplex PCR; TCRdb stores just in-frame clones and leaves some out. This sample has under 800,000 clones; around 15% occur once, and the top ten carry under 0.095%. The sequence came from a man younger than 30 in good health. Sample: naive CD4+ T cells from blood. The chain uses TRBV27 and TRBJ2-1; maybe TRBD1 (6 bases). CDR3 protein: CASSQTGYNEQFF. DNA of the CDR3: TGTGCCAGCAGTCAGACAGGCTACAATGAGCAGTTCTTC.